The entry below gives a single TCR beta chain sequence along with its context. Its antigen is currently unknown. This specimen comes from a study of cytomegalovirus exposure and HLA in healthy donors. On the study more broadly: Sequencing of 150 million to 200 million T cells in an earlier analysis found around 110 million unique TCR beta sequences. Study-level points and caveats: The sole available immune exposure information was CMV serostatus. The authors later linked a missense DCLRE1C variant to TCR beta V- and J-gene trimming. Cytomegalovirus-associated TCR beta chains were listed, numbering 150 to 200.

PCR amplification relied on 60 Vbeta primers (plus 13 Jbeta primers). The method was immunoSEQ multiplex PCR; TCRdb's version includes in-frame clones alone and lacks a portion of them. This sample carries 150,000 to 200,000 clones, roughly 83% of them seen once, and the ten largest clones take nearly 0.4%. Germline-derived CDR1 and CDR2 are SEHNR and FQNEAQ (reference sequence). J lost 4 bases, V lost 3 bases, and 5 bases had no gene match. The CDR3 covers 15 residues. V gene TRBV7-9 combines with J gene TRBJ2-3, with 9 bases aligning to TRBD1. The source is a male donor in good health and CMV-seropositive. The source material was PBMCs. The CDR3 bases are TGTGCCAGCAGCTTCCGGGACAGGGATTCAGATACGCAGTATTTT. This translates into CASSFRDRDSDTQYF.